The text below deals with one T cell receptor beta chain. As yet, its antigen is unknown. The study ran its PCR with 60 Vbeta and 13 Jbeta primers. Assay used: immunoSEQ multiplex PCR; TCRdb lists only in-frame clones, some missing. Of around 80,000 clones in the sample, around 81% were seen once. The sample originates from a study of cytomegalovirus exposure and HLA in healthy donors. Study context: A prior analysis found around 110 million unique TCR beta sequences from 150 million to 200 million T cells.

Between the trimmed V and J ends, which lost 1 base and 7 bases, there was a span of 12 bases. The CDR3 extends over 13 amino acids. Germline assignment: CDR1 SGHDT and CDR2 YYEEEE. Study results and limitations: What TCR beta sequences reportedly achieved was accurate prediction of HLA-A and HLA-B alleles in most subjects. Roughly uniform sequencing depth across donors was assumed, possibly incorrectly.

Source material: PBMCs. V and J are TRBV5-6 and TRBJ2-7; possibly TRBD2 for D (6 bases). The sequence derives from a man aged 18 to 30 in good health and CMV-seropositive. The CDR3: CASSLNPREEQYF. The CDR3 DNA sequence: TGTGCCAGCAGCTTGAATCCCCGGGAGGAGCAGTACTTC.